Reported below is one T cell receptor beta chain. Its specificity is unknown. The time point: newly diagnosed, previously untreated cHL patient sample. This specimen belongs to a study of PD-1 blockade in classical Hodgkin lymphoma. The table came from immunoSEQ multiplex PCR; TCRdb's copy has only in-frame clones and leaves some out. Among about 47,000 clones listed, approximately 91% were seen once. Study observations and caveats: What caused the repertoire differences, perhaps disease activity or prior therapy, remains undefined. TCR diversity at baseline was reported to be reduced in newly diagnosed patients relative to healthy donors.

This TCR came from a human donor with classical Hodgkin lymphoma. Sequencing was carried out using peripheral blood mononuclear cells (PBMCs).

The CDR3 is CASSYLEGAEPQHF. The DNA of the CDR3 is TGTGCCAGCAGTTACCTGGAAGGGGCAGAGCCCCAGCATTTT. The chain recombines TRBV6-5 with TRBJ1-5, with D possibly being TRBD1 (5 bases). The V gene lost 2 bases and the J gene lost 8 bases, with 13 bases spanning the gap. CDR3 length equals 14 residues. In germline, CDR1 is MNHEY, CDR2 SVGAGI.